This is a list of T cell receptor beta chains from one sample in a study of T-cell reconstitution after alpha-beta-depleted transplantation in children. TCRdb reanalysed the PCR reads using MiXCR and keeps one entry per CDR3 protein. The profile shows approximately 980,000 distinct CDR3 sequences, about 29% of them singletons. Here the sequenced sample was PBMCs, mostly from graft donor cells, taken 360 days after TCRalphabeta/CD19-depleted stem cell transplant. The receptors shown here come from a boy under two years old who had a stem cell transplant for SCID, so the T cells may come from the graft donor. Each CDR3 is given with its conserved first and last residue. A D gene is named only where the DNA matches it firmly. Rows give clone size only sometimes, using once, few, many, or a class for an expanded clone.

V gene: TRBV20-1
D gene: TRBD1
J gene: TRBJ1-3
clone size: few
CDR3 DNA: TGCAGTGCCAGGGACAGCGCTTTTATCTCCTCTGGAAACACCATATATTTT
CDR3 protein: CSARDSAFISSGNTIYF

V gene: TRBV4-2
D gene: .
J gene: TRBJ2-7
clone size: few
CDR3 DNA: TGTGCCACCACCCAAGGGCTTGGAGGATCCTACGAGCAGTACTTC
CDR3 protein: CATTQGLGGSYEQYF

V gene: TRBV20-1
D gene: TRBD2
J gene: TRBJ2-5
clone size: few
CDR3 DNA: TGCAGTGCTAGATCCGGGACTAGCGGGGGGCCAGGAGAGACCCAGTACTTC
CDR3 protein: CSARSGTSGGPGETQYF

V gene: TRBV29-1
D gene: .
J gene: TRBJ2-2
clone size: few
CDR3 DNA: TGCAGCGTTGTTACGTGGGGAAACACCGGGGAGCTGTTTTTT
CDR3 protein: CSVVTWGNTGELFF

V gene: TRBV29-1
D gene: .
J gene: TRBJ2-5
clone size: few
CDR3 DNA: TGCAGCTCACACGGGACGTATCGAGAGACCCAGTACTTC
CDR3 protein: CSSHGTYRETQYF

V gene: TRBV20-1
D gene: .
J gene: TRBJ1-1
clone size: .
CDR3 DNA: TGCAGTGCTAATCTCTGGGGGGGAAACACTGAAGCTTTCTTT
CDR3 protein: CSANLWGGNTEAFF

V gene: TRBV2
D gene: .
J gene: TRBJ2-7
clone size: few
CDR3 DNA: TGTGCCAGCATAATGGAGGTTACCTACGAGCAGTACTTC
CDR3 protein: CASIMEVTYEQYF

V gene: TRBV12-3/TRBV12-4
D gene: TRBD1
J gene: TRBJ2-7
clone size: few
CDR3 DNA: TGTGCCCTGAGGGGGCCCGGACAGCCTAGGGGTTACGAGCAGTACTTC
CDR3 protein: CALRGPGQPRGYEQYF

V gene: TRBV6-1
D gene: TRBD1
J gene: TRBJ2-7
clone size: .
CDR3 DNA: TGTGCCAGCAGCAGGGGGCTTTTCTCTGACGAGCAGTACTTC
CDR3 protein: CASSRGLFSDEQYF

V gene: TRBV2
D gene: .
J gene: TRBJ2-1
clone size: few
CDR3 DNA: TGTGCCAGCAGTGATACGAACCTCAACAATGAGCAGTTCTTC
CDR3 protein: CASSDTNLNNEQFF

V gene: TRBV3-1
D gene: TRBD2
J gene: TRBJ2-1
clone size: .
CDR3 DNA: TGTGCCAGCAGCCGAGGGACTAGCGGGGGGCATTCGCAGTTCTTC
CDR3 protein: CASSRGTSGGHSQFF

V gene: TRBV6-5
D gene: .
J gene: TRBJ2-2
clone size: .
CDR3 DNA: TGTGCCAGCAGTTACGCCCTAGGGACCGGGGAGCTGTTTTTT
CDR3 protein: CASSYALGTGELFF

V gene: TRBV28
D gene: TRBD1
J gene: TRBJ2-5
clone size: few
CDR3 DNA: TGTGCCAGCAGTGCCCCAACAGGGGACGGGGAGACCCAGTACTTC
CDR3 protein: CASSAPTGDGETQYF

V gene: TRBV20-1
D gene: TRBD1
J gene: TRBJ1-1
clone size: .
CDR3 DNA: TGCAGTGCTTGGGACAGGGGGGGGATGAACACTGAAGCTTTCTTT
CDR3 protein: CSAWDRGGMNTEAFF

V gene: TRBV10-3
D gene: TRBD2
J gene: TRBJ2-7
clone size: few
CDR3 DNA: TGTGCCACCACCGGGACTACCCCTCCCTACGAGCAGTACTTC
CDR3 protein: CATTGTTPPYEQYF

V gene: TRBV11-3
D gene: .
J gene: TRBJ2-3
clone size: .
CDR3 DNA: TGTGCCAGCAGCTACACGCTCGGACGAATAACCACAGATACGCAGTATTTT
CDR3 protein: CASSYTLGRITTDTQYF

V gene: TRBV5-1
D gene: TRBD2
J gene: TRBJ2-5
clone size: few
CDR3 DNA: TGCGCCAGCAGCTTAGGACTAGCGGGGACGTACCAAGAGACCCAGTACTTC
CDR3 protein: CASSLGLAGTYQETQYF

V gene: TRBV4-2
D gene: .
J gene: TRBJ2-7
clone size: few
CDR3 DNA: TGTGCCAGCAGCCAAGAAGTCCGGGCCAGCGAGCAGTACTTC
CDR3 protein: CASSQEVRASEQYF

V gene: TRBV29-1
D gene: TRBD2
J gene: TRBJ2-2
clone size: many
CDR3 DNA: TGCAGCGTTGTGGGACTAGCGGGGGAGGGGGCCGGGGAGCTGTTTTTT
CDR3 protein: CSVVGLAGEGAGELFF

V gene: TRBV20-1
D gene: .
J gene: TRBJ1-1
clone size: few
CDR3 DNA: TGCAGTGCCAAGTGGTCTAGAAACACTGAAGCTTTCTTT
CDR3 protein: CSAKWSRNTEAFF

V gene: TRBV12-3/TRBV12-4
D gene: .
J gene: TRBJ2-7
clone size: .
CDR3 DNA: TGTGCCAGCAGTTTTGACAGGCGCTCCTACGAGCAGTACTTC
CDR3 protein: CASSFDRRSYEQYF

V gene: TRBV5-1
D gene: .
J gene: TRBJ1-1
clone size: few
CDR3 DNA: TGCGCCAGCAGATCCTTCGGAGGGGACACTGAAGCTTTCTTT
CDR3 protein: CASRSFGGDTEAFF

V gene: TRBV20-1
D gene: TRBD2
J gene: TRBJ2-5
clone size: .
CDR3 DNA: TGCAGTGCTAGAATGGGAATCGGGGGGTTCCAAGAGACCCAGTACTTC
CDR3 protein: CSARMGIGGFQETQYF

V gene: TRBV5-1
D gene: .
J gene: TRBJ2-5
clone size: .
CDR3 DNA: TGCGCCAGCAGCTTGGGGTCGGGCGAGTGGGGAGAGACCCAGTACTTC
CDR3 protein: CASSLGSGEWGETQYF

V gene: TRBV7-3
D gene: TRBD1
J gene: TRBJ1-1
clone size: .
CDR3 DNA: TGTGCCAGCAGCCCGGGAATGGACAGGGAAAAGAGCGAAGCTTTCTTT
CDR3 protein: CASSPGMDREKSEAFF

V gene: TRBV12-3/TRBV12-4
D gene: .
J gene: TRBJ1-5
clone size: few
CDR3 DNA: TGTGCCAGCAGTCCGGACATCGGGCCCCAGCATTTT
CDR3 protein: CASSPDIGPQHF

V gene: TRBV21-1
D gene: .
J gene: TRBJ2-1
clone size: few
CDR3 DNA: TGTGCCAGCAGCAAACAGCTAGCGGACGGTCCTGAGCAGTTCTTC
CDR3 protein: CASSKQLADGPEQFF

V gene: TRBV11-2
D gene: .
J gene: TRBJ2-1
clone size: few
CDR3 DNA: TGTGCCAGCATTACCGCCGGACACAATGAGCAGTTCTTC
CDR3 protein: CASITAGHNEQFF

V gene: TRBV6-2/TRBV6-3
D gene: TRBD1
J gene: TRBJ2-7
clone size: .
CDR3 DNA: TGTGCCAGCAGTTACTGGGACAGGTACTACGAGCAGTACTTC
CDR3 protein: CASSYWDRYYEQYF

V gene: TRBV30
D gene: .
J gene: TRBJ2-3
clone size: .
CDR3 DNA: TGTGCCTGGAGTAAATCAGGGGTCTTGGGAGATACGCAGTATTTT
CDR3 protein: CAWSKSGVLGDTQYF

V gene: TRBV7-9
D gene: TRBD2
J gene: TRBJ2-1
clone size: .
CDR3 DNA: TGTGCCAGCAGCTCAACTCGGGGTAGCGGGGGGCGGTGGTTCTTC
CDR3 protein: CASSSTRGSGGRWFF

V gene: TRBV28
D gene: TRBD1
J gene: TRBJ1-2
clone size: .
CDR3 DNA: TGTGCCAGCAGTTTGGCTGCAGGGGGGTCTGGCTACACCTTC
CDR3 protein: CASSLAAGGSGYTF

V gene: TRBV11-2
D gene: .
J gene: TRBJ2-3
clone size: .
CDR3 DNA: TGTGCCAGCAGCTCTATAGGGGGACATCCGAGTGGAGATACGCAGTATTTT
CDR3 protein: CASSSIGGHPSGDTQYF